This TCR beta chain is drawn from a study of blood T cell repertoires in COVID-19 (dated by TCRdb to the early 2020s). About the study as a whole: Samples from collaborators originated in the United States, Italy and Spain and spanned both the acute and convalescent phases of COVID-19. The prospective study material was composed of cDNA or gDNA derived from T cells, B-cell-depleted T cells, or PBMCs. Subjects who had been exposed to COVID-19, were actively infected with it, or had recovered from it provided the deeply sampled blood TCRbeta repertoires that made up the dataset. The repertoires were released in a freely available public database meant as a resource for research on the immune response to SARS-CoV-2. Samples came from the ongoing ImmuneRACE study (first 160 participants) plus 1,254 subjects from 6 global collaborators. Sample metadata almost always included a de-identified subject ID, COVID-19 status, age in years and sex. HLA class I and class II types, where available, came from metadata supplied by the sample provider rather than from assay-based typing.

About this clone: The target of this receptor is not known. Per-base qualities were not stored, and no clone one base away is much larger.

TCRbeta CDR3 regions were amplified from genomic DNA by means of the immunoSEQ Assay, a bias-controlled multiplex PCR. Regarding the original processing steps: The number of nucleated cells in each sample was estimated from the amplification of reference gene primers within the assay. Sequence reads were collapsed and filtered to measure the absolute abundance of every unique TCRbeta CDR3 rearrangement. For each sample, productive Simpson clonality was calculated as the square root of Simpson's diversity index over productive rearrangements. TCRdb mirrors the immuneACCESS table, restricted to in-frame sequences. Some clones are absent from its copies; in checked studies, under half trace to an unresolved V gene, and the reason for the others is unknown. D and trimming come from the DNA, and the V and J calls and clone size come from that table. A total of 300,000 to 350,000 clones appear in this sample, approximately 82% of them only once. Jointly, the top ten make up under 3% of the sample.

CDR1 and CDR2 are drawn from the germline V gene: MNHEY, SVGEGT. Including cysteine and phenylalanine, the CDR3 has 14 amino acids. CDR3 DNA only is kept here, 42 bases in frame from base 1. The junction carries 10 bases between V and J, which are trimmed by 2 bases and 3 bases respectively. Collaborating institutions collected whole blood in K2EDTA tubes following their own protocols. Collaborator samples were shipped for TCRbeta analysis as frozen whole blood, isolated PBMCs, or DNA extracted from either sample type. The research as a whole found: Clinical and demographic metadata were provided uncurated, with the amount varying by source and participant.

The receptor was isolated from a man aged 30 to 45 with active or convalescent COVID-19. The V gene is TRBV6-2 or TRBV6-3 and the J gene is TRBJ1-1, with the identity of the D gene unclear. Sequencing used peripheral blood. The CDR3 corresponds to CASSYAGSDTEAFF. The DNA reads TGTGCCAGCAGTTACGCGGGGTCGGACACTGAAGCTTTCTTT.